The T cell receptor (beta chain) described here comes from a study of shared clonotypes between healthy human individuals. Overall study results and limits: Generation probability values for non-shared clonotypes were lower than those for clonotypes shared by all four donors.

CDR1 is KGHSH, CDR2 LQKENI, per germline. V was shortened by 2 bases and J by 3 bases, with 14 bases between the two germline ends. This CDR3 comprises 15 residues. Turning to this clone: Its matching antigen is unknown.

When replicate PCRs were run on sorted subsets, they used 150 to 200 ng DNA, about 30,000 T cell genomes. The assay was immunoSEQ multiplex PCR, and TCRdb's table has in-frame clones only and misses some. Of around 2.1 million clones in the sample, roughly 91% are singletons; the top ten hold roughly 1.7%. CD45RO-negative, CCR7-positively selected cells formed the naive CD8 fraction, excluding terminally differentiated effector memory CD45RA+ cells. What was sequenced was naive CD8+ T cells from PBMCs. The V call is TRBV18, the J call TRBJ2-7, with a tentative D call TRBD1 (5 bases). The sequence came from a man between 18 and 29 years old in good health. Some clones in this sample may be carry-over from other donors' samples. Written as DNA, the CDR3 is TGTGCCAGCTCACCAGGGCGGATGGACAACTACGAGCAGTACTTC. Protein product: CASSPGRMDNYEQYF.